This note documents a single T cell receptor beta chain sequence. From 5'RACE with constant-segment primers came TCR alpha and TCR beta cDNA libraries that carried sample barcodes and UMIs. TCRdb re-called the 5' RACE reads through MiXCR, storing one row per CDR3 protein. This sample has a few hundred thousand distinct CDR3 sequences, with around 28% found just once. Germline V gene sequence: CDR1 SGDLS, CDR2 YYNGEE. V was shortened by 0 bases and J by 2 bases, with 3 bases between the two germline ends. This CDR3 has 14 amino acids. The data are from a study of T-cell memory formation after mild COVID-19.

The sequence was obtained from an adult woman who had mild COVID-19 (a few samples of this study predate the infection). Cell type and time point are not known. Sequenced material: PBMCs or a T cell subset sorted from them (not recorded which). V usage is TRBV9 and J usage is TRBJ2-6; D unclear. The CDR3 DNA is TGTGCCAGCAGCGTAGCACCTGGGGCCAACGTCCTGACTTTC. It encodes CASSVAPGANVLTF.